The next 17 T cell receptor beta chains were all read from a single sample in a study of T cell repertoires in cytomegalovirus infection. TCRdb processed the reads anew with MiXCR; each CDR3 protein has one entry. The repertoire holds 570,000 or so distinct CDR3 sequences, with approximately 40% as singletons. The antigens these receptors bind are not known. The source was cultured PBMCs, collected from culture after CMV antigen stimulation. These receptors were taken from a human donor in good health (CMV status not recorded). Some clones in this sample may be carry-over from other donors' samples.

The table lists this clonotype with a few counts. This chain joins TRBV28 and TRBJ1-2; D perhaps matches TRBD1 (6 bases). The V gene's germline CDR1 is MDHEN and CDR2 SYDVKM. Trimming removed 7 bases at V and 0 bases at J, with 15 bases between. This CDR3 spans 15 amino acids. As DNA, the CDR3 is TGTGCCAGCAACGCTCCCCAGGGGACTAACTATGGCTACACCTTC. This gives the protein CASNAPQGTNYGYTF.

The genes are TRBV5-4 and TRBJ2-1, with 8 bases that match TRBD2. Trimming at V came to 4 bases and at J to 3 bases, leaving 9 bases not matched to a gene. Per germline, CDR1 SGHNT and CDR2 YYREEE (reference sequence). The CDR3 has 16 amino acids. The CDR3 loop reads CASSQSGAGVYNEQFF. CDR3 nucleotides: TGTGCCAGCAGCCAGTCTGGAGCGGGAGTCTACAATGAGCAGTTCTTC.

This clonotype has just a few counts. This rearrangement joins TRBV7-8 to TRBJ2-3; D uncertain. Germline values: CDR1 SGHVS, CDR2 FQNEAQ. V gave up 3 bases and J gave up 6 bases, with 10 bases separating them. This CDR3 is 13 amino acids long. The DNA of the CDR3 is TGTGCCAGCAGCTTCAACTGGGTGGATACGCAGTATTTT. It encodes CASSFNWVDTQYF.

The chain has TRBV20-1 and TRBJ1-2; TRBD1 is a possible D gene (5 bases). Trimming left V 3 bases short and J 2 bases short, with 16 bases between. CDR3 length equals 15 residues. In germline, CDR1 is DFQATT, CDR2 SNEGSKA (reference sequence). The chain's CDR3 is CSASMSGPVNYGYTF. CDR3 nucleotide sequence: TGCAGTGCTAGTATGTCGGGGCCCGTGAACTATGGCTACACCTTC.

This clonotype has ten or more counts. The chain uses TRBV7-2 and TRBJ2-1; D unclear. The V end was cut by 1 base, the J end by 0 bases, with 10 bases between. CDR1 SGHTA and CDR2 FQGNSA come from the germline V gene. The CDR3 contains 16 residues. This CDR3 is CASSLVGRSSYNEQFF. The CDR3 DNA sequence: TGTGCCAGCAGCTTAGTAGGGCGGAGCTCCTACAATGAGCAGTTCTTC. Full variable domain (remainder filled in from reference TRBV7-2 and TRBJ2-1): GAGVSQSPSNKVTEKGKDVELRCDPISGHTALYWYRQSLGQGLEFLIYFQGNSAPDKSGLPSDRFSAERTGGSVSTLTIQRTQQEDSAVYLCASSLVGRSSYNEQFFGPGTRLTVL.

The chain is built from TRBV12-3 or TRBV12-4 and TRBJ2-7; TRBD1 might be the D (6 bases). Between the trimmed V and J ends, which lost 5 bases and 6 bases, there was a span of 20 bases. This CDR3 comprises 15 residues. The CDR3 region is CASSPLLGGVGEQYF. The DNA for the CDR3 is TGTGCCAGCAGTCCGCTCCTTGGGGGCGTTGGCGAGCAGTACTTC.

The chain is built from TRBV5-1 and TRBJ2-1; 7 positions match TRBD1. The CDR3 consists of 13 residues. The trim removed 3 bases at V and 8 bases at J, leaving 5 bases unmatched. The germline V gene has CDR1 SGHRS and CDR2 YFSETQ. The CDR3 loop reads CASSWTGWDEQFF. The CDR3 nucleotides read TGCGCCAGCAGCTGGACAGGCTGGGATGAGCAGTTCTTC.

The CDR3 nucleotides are TGCGCCAGCAGCCAAGACGGGGACCCTATGGAGGAGCAGTTCTTC. Its translation: CASSQDGDPMEEQFF. The V call is TRBV4-3, the J call TRBJ2-1; D possibly matches TRBD1 or TRBD2 (5 bases each). This CDR3 contains 15 residues. From germline, CDR1 is LGHNA and CDR2 YSLEER. Trimming stripped 0 bases from V and 10 bases from J, with 16 bases between.

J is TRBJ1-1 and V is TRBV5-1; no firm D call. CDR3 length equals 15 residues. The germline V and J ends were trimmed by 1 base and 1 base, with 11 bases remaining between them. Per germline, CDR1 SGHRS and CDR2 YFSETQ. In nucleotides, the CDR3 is TGCGCCAGCAGCTTGTTGGGTCGGAGGAACACTGAAGCTTTCTTT. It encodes CASSLLGRRNTEAFF.

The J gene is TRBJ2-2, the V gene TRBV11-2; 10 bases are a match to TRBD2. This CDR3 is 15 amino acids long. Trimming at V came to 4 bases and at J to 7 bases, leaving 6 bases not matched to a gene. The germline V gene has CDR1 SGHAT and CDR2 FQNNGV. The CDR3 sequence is CASSSSGGAVGELFF. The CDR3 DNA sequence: TGTGCCAGCAGCTCCAGCGGGGGGGCTGTCGGGGAGCTGTTTTTT.

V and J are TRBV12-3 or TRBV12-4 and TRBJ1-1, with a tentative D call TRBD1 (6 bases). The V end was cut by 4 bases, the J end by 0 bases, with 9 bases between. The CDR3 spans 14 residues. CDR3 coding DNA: TGTGCCAGCAGTTCGTACAGGGTGAACACTGAAGCTTTCTTT. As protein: CASSSYRVNTEAFF.

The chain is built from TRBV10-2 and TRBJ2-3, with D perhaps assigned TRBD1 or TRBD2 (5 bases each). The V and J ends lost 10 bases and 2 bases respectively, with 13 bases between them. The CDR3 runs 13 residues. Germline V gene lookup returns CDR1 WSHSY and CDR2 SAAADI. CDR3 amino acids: CATWDRYTDTQYF. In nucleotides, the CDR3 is TGCGCCACATGGGACCGATACACAGATACGCAGTATTTT.

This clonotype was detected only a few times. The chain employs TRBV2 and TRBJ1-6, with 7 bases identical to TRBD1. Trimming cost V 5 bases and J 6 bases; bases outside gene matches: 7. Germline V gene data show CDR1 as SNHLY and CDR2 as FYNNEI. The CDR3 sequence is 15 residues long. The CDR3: CASSYRTGSNSPLHF. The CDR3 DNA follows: TGTGCCAGCAGTTACCGGACAGGATCTAATTCACCCCTCCACTTT.

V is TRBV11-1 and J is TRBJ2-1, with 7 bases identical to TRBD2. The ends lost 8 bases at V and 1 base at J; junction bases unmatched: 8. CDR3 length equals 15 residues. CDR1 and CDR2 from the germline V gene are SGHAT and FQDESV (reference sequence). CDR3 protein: CASGGREGSYNEQFF. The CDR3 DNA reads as TGTGCCAGCGGGGGAAGGGAGGGGTCCTACAATGAGCAGTTCTTC.

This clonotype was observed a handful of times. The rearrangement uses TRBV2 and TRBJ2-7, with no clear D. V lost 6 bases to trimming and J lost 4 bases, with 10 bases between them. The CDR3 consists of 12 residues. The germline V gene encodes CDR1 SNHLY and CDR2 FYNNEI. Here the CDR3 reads CASSQESYEQYF. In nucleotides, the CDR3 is TGTGCCAGCAGCCAGGAAAGTTACGAGCAGTACTTC.

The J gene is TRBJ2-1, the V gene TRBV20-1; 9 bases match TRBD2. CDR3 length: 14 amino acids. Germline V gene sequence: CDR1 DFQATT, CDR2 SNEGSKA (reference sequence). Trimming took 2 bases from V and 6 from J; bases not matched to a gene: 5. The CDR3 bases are TGCAGTGCTAGAATACTAGCGGGCCTCAATGAGCAGTTCTTC. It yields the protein CSARILAGLNEQFF.

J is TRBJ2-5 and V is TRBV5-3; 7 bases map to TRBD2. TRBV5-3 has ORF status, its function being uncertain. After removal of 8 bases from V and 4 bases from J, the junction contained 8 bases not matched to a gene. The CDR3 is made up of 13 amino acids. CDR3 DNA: TGTGCCAGCACCAGACTAGCCACAGAGACCCAGTACTTC. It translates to CASTRLATETQYF.